The 9 T cell receptor beta chains below come from one sample, sequenced in a study of human T cells and chemical hapten exposure. Each CDR3 protein is one row after TCRdb ran MiXCR on the RACE reads. The table has more than 300,000 distinct CDR3 sequences, roughly 5% seen once; the top ten hold around 2.6%. As for time point: pre-sensitization, week 0. Treatment meaning: therapeutic diphenylcyclopropenone sensitization with weekly scalp DPC. The sequencing here drew on whole blood, taken in connection with sensitization to the hapten diphenylcyclopropenone (DPC). These receptors came from a woman between 50 and 59 years old with alopecia areata. Some clones in this sample may be carry-over from other donors' samples.

The sample holds a few counts of this clonotype. This chain uses TRBV2 with TRBJ2-6; 7 nucleotides line up with TRBD2. The V gene's germline CDR1 is SNHLY and CDR2 FYNNEI. The CDR3 is 16 residues long. V lost 7 bases to trimming and J lost 1 base; unmatched junction nucleotides: 7. This chain's CDR3 is CASKGGLVSGANVLTF. The CDR3 DNA reads TGTGCCAGCAAGGGAGGGTTGGTTTCTGGGGCCAACGTCCTGACTTTC.

This clonotype has more than one count but fewer than ten. The chain couples TRBV7-2 to TRBJ1-5; no definite D call. CDR1 and CDR2 (germline): SGHTA, FQGNSA. This CDR3 contains 14 residues. V gave up 4 bases and J gave up 3 bases, with 10 bases separating them. The CDR3 protein is CASSSDGYNQPQHF. DNA for the CDR3: TGTGCCAGCAGCTCCGACGGCTACAATCAGCCCCAGCATTTT.

The table lists this clonotype with many counts. The gene calls are TRBV18 and TRBJ2-7; a weak D match, TRBD2 (5 bases). Trimming removed 6 bases from V and 2 bases from J, with 14 bases in between. The V gene's germline CDR1 is KGHSH and CDR2 LQKENI. The CDR3 runs 14 residues. The CDR3 here is CASSPDGIPYEQYF. CDR3 in DNA: TGTGCCAGCTCGCCTGACGGGATTCCCTACGAGCAGTACTTC.

This clonotype was counted many times. The V gene is TRBV30, the J gene TRBJ2-5; the D gene is possibly TRBD1 (5 bases). Germline V gene lookup returns CDR1 GTSNPN and CDR2 SVGIG (reference sequence). The ends were cut back, 4 bases at V and 5 bases at J, with 11 bases in the middle. The CDR3 has 12 residues. DNA for the CDR3: TGTGCCTGGAATTGGGGCGAGGAGACCCAGTACTTC. It codes for CAWNWGEETQYF.

This clonotype showed up many times. V is TRBV11-1 and J is TRBJ2-7; D is perhaps TRBD2 (5 bases). This CDR3 has 13 residues. Trimming cost V 2 bases and J 3 bases, with 8 bases left between them. Germline CDR1 is SGHAT and CDR2 is FQDESV (reference sequence). CDR3 amino acids: CASSLNGNYEQYF. CDR3 in DNA: TGTGCCAGCAGCTTAAACGGGAACTACGAGCAGTACTTC. Together with reference TRBV11-1 and TRBJ2-7, the CDR3 gives the full variable domain: EAEVAQSPRYKITEKSQAVAFWCDPISGHATLYWYRQILGQGPELLVQFQDESVVDDSQLPKDRFSAERLKGVDSTLKIQPAELGDSAMYLCASSLNGNYEQYFGPGTRLTVT.

This clonotype was recorded at least ten times. The J gene is TRBJ2-1, the V gene TRBV6-2 or TRBV6-3; the D is unclear. Germline CDR1 is MNHEY and CDR2 is SVGEGT. V was pared by 2 bases and J by 4 bases, with 6 bases between. This CDR3 has 13 amino acids. This CDR3 reads CASSYTRYNEQFF. The DNA of the CDR3 is TGTGCCAGCAGTTACACCCGTTACAATGAGCAGTTCTTC.

The chain links TRBV6-6 to TRBJ1-5, with 7 nucleotides matching TRBD1. The CDR3 is 14 residues long. CDR1 is MNHNY and CDR2 is SVGAGI in the germline V gene (reference sequence). V dropped 8 bases and J dropped 5; count of bases not matched to a gene: 9. The CDR3 coding sequence is TGTGCCAGCCGCCAGGGGGATTATGATCAGCCCCAGCATTTT. This encodes CASRQGDYDQPQHF.

This clonotype was found many times. This chain connects TRBV29-1 to TRBJ1-2; unclear D gene. CDR1 is SQVTM and CDR2 is ANQGSEA in the germline V gene. With 3 bases removed from V and 7 bases from J, the gap between germline ends came to 9 bases. The CDR3 extends over 11 amino acids. CDR3 protein: CSVDGDAGYTF. In nucleotides, the CDR3 is TGCAGCGTTGATGGGGATGCTGGCTACACCTTC.

This clonotype was counted ten times or more. The chain combines TRBV4-2 with TRBJ1-2; a possible D gene is TRBD1 (5 bases). The CDR3 length is 12 residues. V dropped 8 bases and J dropped 2 bases, with 9 bases sitting between them. The germline CDR1 and CDR2 sequences are LGHNA and YNFKEQ. The CDR3 coding sequence is TGTGCCAGCGGGACCGCCAACTATGGCTACACCTTC. It codes for CASGTANYGYTF.